Sequencing of this T cell receptor beta chain was carried out in a study of Graves' ophthalmopathy and Graves' hyperthyroidism. If no ophthalmopathy appeared within 18 months of follow-up, hyperthyroidism was termed stable. This clonotype was recorded at least ten times. Antigen: not known. Whole-study results and caveats: With just under 90% sensitivity and over 65% specificity, a 13-signature model separated ophthalmopathy from stable hyperthyroidism. Blood also held most thyroid clonotypes expanded above 0.001 frequency. It was with roughly 70% sensitivity and about 72% specificity that the model predicted ophthalmopathy progression.

RNA transcripts served as template for amplifying TCR beta CDR3 sequences. RT-PCR was first run with HTBI primers, then multiplex PCR in a second round. From the multiplex PCR reads, TCRdb called clonotypes with MiXCR, one entry per CDR3 protein. The data show hundreds of thousands of distinct CDR3 sequences, around a fifth seen once. Germline CDR1 is MDHEN and CDR2 is SYDVKM. V gave up 7 bases and J gave up 1 base, with 10 bases separating them. The CDR3 length is 13 residues. The V and J genes are TRBV28 and TRBJ1-1, with D possibly TRBD1 on 6 matching bases. The receptor's source is a woman aged 18-29 years with stable Graves' hyperthyroidism. Some clones in this sample may be carry-over from other donors' samples. The sample comprised peripheral blood. The CDR3: CASIEDRNTEAFF. In nucleotides, the CDR3 is TGTGCCAGCATTGAGGACAGGAACACTGAAGCTTTCTTT.